What follows is one T cell receptor beta chain and its context. The entry originates in a study of blood T cell repertoires in COVID-19. The germline CDR1 and CDR2 sequences are SGHKS and YYEKEE (reference sequence). The trim removed 1 base at V and 9 bases at J, leaving 3 bases unmatched. The CDR3 runs 13 residues. Using immunoSEQ multiplex PCR, the repertoire was profiled, and TCRdb retains in-frame clones only, with some absent. The sample gives 150,000 to 200,000 clones, nearly 90% of which show up once; roughly a fifth is in the top ten. The sequenced sample consisted of peripheral blood. This chain uses TRBV5-5 with TRBJ2-4; 8 bases fit TRBD1. The sequence derives from a man aged 55 to 69 with active or convalescent COVID-19. The CDR3 protein is CASSLPTGGIQYF. Written as DNA, the CDR3 is TGTGCCAGCAGCTTGCCTACAGGGGGCATTCAGTACTTC. The full variable domain, with the rest looked up from reference TRBV5-5 and TRBJ2-4, is DAGVTQSPTHLIKTRGQQVTLRCSPISGHKSVSWYQQVLGQGPQFIFQYYEKEERGRGNFPDRFSARQFPNYSSELNVNALLLGDSALYLCASSLPTGGIQYFGAGTRLSVL.